These 2 T cell receptor beta chains were sequenced from one sample in a study of T-cell memory formation after mild COVID-19. TCRdb called the 5' RACE reads again in MiXCR, with one record for every CDR3 protein. The sample includes 210,000 or so distinct CDR3 sequences, approximately 10% seen only once; the top ten take 3% to 3.5%. Material for sequencing was PBMCs or a T cell subset sorted from them (not recorded which). The origin of the receptors is a man aged 18-30 years who had mild COVID-19 (a few samples of this study predate the infection). Cell type and time point are not known.

This clonotype was recorded only once. Lacking the conserved final phenylalanine or tryptophan, this CDR3 likely reflects a read error. V and J are TRBV12-3 or TRBV12-4 and TRBJ1-5, with D tentatively TRBD1 (5 bases). The CDR3 runs to 13 residues. V was cut by 5 bases and J by 6 bases, with 11 bases left in between. This CDR3 reads CASSGSGSQPQHS. The CDR3 region has the DNA TGTGCCAGCAGTGGATCAGGGAGTCAGCCCCAGCATTCT.

This clonotype occurred a few times. The CDR3 sequence: CASCPQSFNSPLHF. CDR3 DNA: TGCGCCAGTTGCCCGCAGAGCTTTAATTCACCCCTCCACTTT. The genes are TRBV4-1 and TRBJ1-6; D unclear. V lost 9 bases, J lost 6 bases, and 15 bases lay in between. The germline gives CDR1 MGHRA, CDR2 YSYEKL. The CDR3 loop spans 14 amino acids.